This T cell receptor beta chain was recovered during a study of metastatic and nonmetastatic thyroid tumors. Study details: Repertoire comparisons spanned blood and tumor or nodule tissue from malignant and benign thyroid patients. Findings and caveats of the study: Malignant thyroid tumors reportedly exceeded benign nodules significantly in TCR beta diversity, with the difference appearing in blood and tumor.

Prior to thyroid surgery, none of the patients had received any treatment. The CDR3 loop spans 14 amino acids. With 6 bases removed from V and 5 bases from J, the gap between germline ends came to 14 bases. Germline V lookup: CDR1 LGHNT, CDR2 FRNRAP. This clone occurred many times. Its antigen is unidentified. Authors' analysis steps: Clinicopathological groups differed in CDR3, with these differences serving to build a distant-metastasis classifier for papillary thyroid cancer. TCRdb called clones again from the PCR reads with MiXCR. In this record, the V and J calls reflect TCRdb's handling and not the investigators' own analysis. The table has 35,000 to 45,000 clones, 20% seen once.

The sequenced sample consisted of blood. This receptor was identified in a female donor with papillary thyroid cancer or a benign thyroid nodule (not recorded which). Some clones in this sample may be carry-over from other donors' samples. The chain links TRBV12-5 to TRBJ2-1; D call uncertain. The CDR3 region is CASGPPRAHNEQFF. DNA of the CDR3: TGTGCTAGTGGCCCTCCCCGGGCCCACAATGAGCAGTTCTTC.